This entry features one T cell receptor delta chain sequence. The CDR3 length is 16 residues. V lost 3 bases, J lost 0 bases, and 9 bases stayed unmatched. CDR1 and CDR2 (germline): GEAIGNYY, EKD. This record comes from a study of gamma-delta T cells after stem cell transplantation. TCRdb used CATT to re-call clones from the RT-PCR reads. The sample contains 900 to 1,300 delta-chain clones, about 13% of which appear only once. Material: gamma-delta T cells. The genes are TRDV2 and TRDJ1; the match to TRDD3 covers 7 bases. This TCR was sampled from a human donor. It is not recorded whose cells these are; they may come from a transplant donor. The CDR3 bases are TGTGCCTGTGACCCAGTGGGGGAGGGGTACACCGATAAACTCATCTTT. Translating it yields CACDPVGEGYTDKLIF.